This T cell receptor beta chain was identified during a study of T cells after yellow fever vaccination. Template-switching 5'RACE yielded the TCR cDNA; a universal primer site and UMIs were added in the process. TCRdb called the 5' RACE reads again in MiXCR, with one record for every CDR3 protein. The sample carries 300,000 to 350,000 distinct CDR3 sequences, 3% to 4.5% recorded once. Trimming shortened V by 4 bases and J by 1 base, and 13 bases separated the two germline ends. The CDR3 loop spans 15 amino acids. CDR1 is MNHEY, CDR2 SVGEGT, per germline. The receptor was isolated from a man between 18 and 35 years old who received the YFV17D yellow fever vaccine. Specimen: PBMCs, collected 5 days after the yellow fever booster vaccination. This chain links TRBV6-2 or TRBV6-3 with TRBJ1-2; D not certain. CDR3 residues: CASSSGSYVNYGYTF. CDR3 sequence (DNA): TGTGCCAGCAGTTCCGGGTCGTACGTTAACTATGGCTACACCTTC.